This record looks at one TCR beta chain sequence and its context. Its cognate antigen is unknown. One junction end disagrees with the germline gene, perhaps due to a read error. The study ran its PCR with 60 Vbeta and 13 Jbeta primers. Clones were sequenced by immunoSEQ multiplex PCR, and TCRdb holds only the in-frame ones, with some missing. Of about 180,000 clones listed, around 77% are singletons. This specimen comes from a study of cytomegalovirus exposure and HLA in healthy donors. Findings of the study overall: For most TCR beta V segments, an earlier analysis put the productive rate at about 90% or about 30% of the time. As a later analysis showed, several of the most significant clusters appeared to be linked to common viral pathogens.

The length of the CDR3 is 16 residues. The germline gives CDR1 SGHNT, CDR2 YYREEE (reference sequence). The rearrangement links TRBV5-4 to TRBJ1-2; tentatively, D is TRBD1 (5 bases). The clonotype was recovered from a man between 60 and 75 years old in good health and CMV-seronegative. Sample: PBMCs. The CDR3 loop is CASSKGPADPTGGYPF. In DNA, the CDR3 is TGTGCCAGCAGCAAGGGGCCAGCGGATCCGACGGGAGGCTACCCCTTC.